This is a list of T cell receptor beta chains from one sample in a study of cytomegalovirus exposure and HLA in healthy donors. The table came from immunoSEQ multiplex PCR; TCRdb's copy has only in-frame clones and leaves some out. The table lists under 200,000 clones. Sequenced: PBMCs. Receptor source: a man aged 25-40 years in good health and CMV-seronegative. The CDR3 runs from the conserved cysteine through the conserved F or W. A D gene is named only where the DNA matches it firmly.

>TRBV13|TRBD1|TRBJ1-1
CASSSFPGQGNTEAFF
TGTGCCAGCAGCTCCTTTCCTGGACAGGGGAACACTGAAGCTTTCTTT
>TRBV4-1|TRBD1|TRBJ1-2
CASSQPRQGIYGYTF
TGCGCCAGCAGCCAACCGAGACAGGGGATCTATGGCTACACCTTC
>TRBV25-1|.|TRBJ1-3
CASSLVGTSGDTIYF
TGTGCCAGCAGTCTAGTGGGTACAAGTGGAGACACCATATATTTT
>TRBV7-2|.|TRBJ1-5
CASSLNQAGNSNQPQHF
TGTGCCAGCAGCTTAAACCAGGCAGGGAATAGCAATCAGCCCCAGCATTTT
>TRBV18|.|TRBJ1-1
CASSPLGQRAFF
TGTGCCAGCTCACCCCTCGGACAGAGGGCTTTCTTT
>TRBV25-1|.|TRBJ2-2
CASSESGTGELFF
TGTGCCAGCAGTGAATCAGGGACCGGGGAGCTGTTTTTT
>TRBV6-1|TRBD1|TRBJ1-4
CASRPTRTGIGKLFF
TGTGCCAGCAGACCAACCCGGACAGGGATTGGAAAACTGTTTTTT
>TRBV29-1|TRBD1|TRBJ2-1
CSVGTGVNNEQFF
TGCAGCGTTGGGACAGGGGTGAACAATGAGCAGTTCTTC
>TRBV11-1|.|TRBJ2-5
CASSSTGRTQYF
TGTGCCAGCAGCTCGACAGGCCGGACCCAGTACTTC
>TRBV27|.|TRBJ2-5
CASSPPGAQETQYF
TGTGCCAGCAGCCCCCCGGGAGCCCAAGAGACCCAGTACTTC
>TRBV4-2|TRBD2|TRBJ2-3
CASSQGVVALAGGPLGRTDTQYF
TGTGCCAGCAGCCAAGGGGTCGTCGCGTTAGCGGGAGGCCCACTCGGACGCACAGATACGCAGTATTTT
>TRBV5-1|.|TRBJ1-6
CASSLAPPGRGNNSPLHF
TGCGCCAGCAGCTTGGCTCCCCCGGGGAGGGGAAATAATTCACCCCTCCACTTT
>TRBV10-3|.|TRBJ2-6
CAISEPGVSPHSGANVLTF
TGTGCCATCAGTGAGCCAGGGGTTTCCCCACACTCTGGGGCCAACGTCCTGACTTTC
>TRBV11-2|TRBD2|TRBJ2-1
CASSSGLAREFGEQFF
TGTGCCAGCAGCTCCGGACTAGCTCGGGAGTTCGGGGAGCAGTTCTTC
>TRBV7-2|.|TRBJ2-5
CASSLGVGLVGAQYF
TGTGCCAGCAGCTTAGGGGTGGGCCTTGTAGGGGCCCAGTACTTC
>TRBV11-2|.|TRBJ1-1
CASSLGGDTEAFF
TGTGCCAGCAGCTTAGGGGGGGACACTGAAGCTTTCTTT
>TRBV7-2|.|TRBJ1-5
CASSPDWGAQPQHF
TGTGCCAGCAGCCCCGATTGGGGAGCACAGCCCCAGCATTTT
>TRBV7-9|.|TRBJ2-1
CASSPGRGNYNEQFF
TGTGCCAGCAGCCCAGGACGGGGGAACTACAATGAGCAGTTCTTC
>TRBV30|.|TRBJ2-1
CAWRRRNEQFF
TGTGCCTGGAGAAGGAGGAATGAGCAGTTCTTC
>TRBV4-1|TRBD2|TRBJ2-7
CASSQVLFSAGGTYEQYF
TGCGCCAGCAGCCAGGTTCTCTTTTCGGCGGGAGGCACCTACGAGCAGTACTTC
>TRBV29-1|TRBD2|TRBJ2-1
CSARPLASGFNEQFF
TGCAGCGCTAGACCGTTGGCTAGCGGGTTCAATGAGCAGTTCTTC
>TRBV7-9|.|TRBJ2-6
CASSFELSGANVLTF
TGTGCCAGCAGCTTCGAGCTCTCTGGGGCCAACGTCCTGACTTTC
>TRBV4-3|.|TRBJ1-1
CASSQDMGRVNTEAFF
TGCGCCAGCAGCCAAGATATGGGCAGGGTCAACACTGAAGCTTTCTTT
>TRBV7-3|.|TRBJ2-3
CASSLSGLSTDTQYF
TGTGCCAGCAGCCTTAGCGGACTTAGCACAGATACGCAGTATTTT
>TRBV6-5|TRBD2|TRBJ2-7
CASSYSLPSGGYEQYF
TGTGCCAGCAGTTATTCCCTGCCGAGCGGGGGATACGAGCAGTACTTC
>TRBV7-8|.|TRBJ1-6
CASSSNGSPSSPLHF
TGTGCCAGCAGCTCAAACGGGAGCCCTAGCTCACCCCTCCACTTT
>TRBV30|TRBD2|TRBJ2-3
CAWKTAGADTQYF
TGTGCCTGGAAGACCGCGGGAGCAGATACGCAGTATTTT
>TRBV10-3|.|TRBJ1-2
CAISESDRGYTF
TGTGCCATCAGTGAGTCGGACAGAGGCTACACCTTC
>TRBV27|TRBD1|TRBJ1-4
CASNPGQPEGEKLFF
TGTGCCAGCAACCCGGGACAGCCCGAGGGGGAAAAACTGTTTTTT
>TRBV7-7|.|TRBJ2-2
CASSLSGGELFF
TGTGCCAGCAGCTTATCCGGCGGGGAGCTGTTTTTT
>TRBV5-1|.|TRBJ2-3
CASSLGGTDTQYF
TGCGCCAGCAGCTTGGGCGGAACAGATACGCAGTATTTT
>TRBV13|.|TRBJ1-4
CASSLGRPGHSEKLFF
TGTGCCAGCAGCTTAGGCCGCCCCGGACACAGTGAAAAACTGTTTTTT
>TRBV5-4|.|TRBJ2-5
CASSPTGDYQETQYF
TGTGCCAGCAGCCCGACAGGGGACTATCAAGAGACCCAGTACTTC
>TRBV5-1|TRBD2|TRBJ2-1
CASRLAGGPPFNEQFF
TGCGCCAGCAGGCTAGCGGGAGGGCCACCATTCAATGAGCAGTTCTTC
>TRBV2|.|TRBJ1-3
CASSDRDYSGNTIYF
TGTGCCAGCAGTGACAGAGACTACTCTGGAAACACCATATATTTT
>TRBV15|.|TRBJ1-6
CATTRTEIQFPNSPLHF
TGTGCCACCACCAGGACGGAGATACAATTCCCCAATTCACCCCTCCACTTT
>TRBV7-2|.|TRBJ1-2
CASSLAEGVYGYTF
TGTGCCAGCAGCTTAGCGGAGGGTGTCTATGGCTACACCTTC
>TRBV30|TRBD1|TRBJ2-7
CAWSVGTGASEQYF
TGTGCCTGGAGTGTAGGGACAGGGGCCTCCGAGCAGTACTTC
>TRBV7-9|TRBD1|TRBJ1-1
CASSPAAGTGGHTEAFF
TGTGCCAGCAGCCCTGCCGCCGGGACAGGGGGCCACACTGAAGCTTTCTTT
>TRBV6-5|.|TRBJ1-5
CASRATVNQPQHF
TGTGCCAGCAGGGCCACAGTGAATCAGCCCCAGCATTTT
>TRBV5-6|.|TRBJ2-5
CASSGQAKETQYF
TGTGCCAGCAGCGGCCAGGCCAAAGAGACCCAGTACTTC
>TRBV11-2|.|TRBJ1-4
CASSLFGTNNEKLFF
TGTGCCAGCAGCTTATTCGGGACAAATAATGAAAAACTGTTTTTT
>TRBV4-1|TRBD2|TRBJ2-2
CASSPGSGRPNTGELFF
TGCGCCAGCAGCCCGGGTAGCGGGAGACCCAACACCGGGGAGCTGTTTTTT
>TRBV30|TRBD1|TRBJ1-5
CAWNSDRVDQPQHF
TGTGCCTGGAATTCGGACAGGGTCGATCAGCCCCAGCATTTT
>TRBV28|.|TRBJ2-7
CASSQQAYEQYF
TGTGCCAGCAGTCAACAGGCCTACGAGCAGTACTTC
>TRBV25-1|.|TRBJ1-1
CASTGQLNTEAFF
TGTGCCAGCACCGGACAGCTGAACACTGAAGCTTTCTTT
>TRBV11-3|.|TRBJ2-3
CASSLGTSEDTQYF
TGTGCCAGCAGCCTCGGGACTTCCGAAGATACGCAGTATTTT
>TRBV18|.|TRBJ1-1
CASSPPGTNPANEAFF
TGTGCCAGCTCACCACCAGGGACTAACCCGGCTAATGAAGCTTTCTTT
>TRBV9|.|TRBJ2-7
CASSPPDSFYEQYF
TGTGCCAGCAGCCCGCCGGACAGTTTCTACGAGCAGTACTTC
>TRBV28|TRBD1|TRBJ1-5
CASSVPGQDDQPQHF
TGTGCCAGCAGCGTACCGGGACAGGACGATCAGCCCCAGCATTTT
>TRBV6-1|.|TRBJ1-1
CASSTQTRNTEAFF
TGTGCCAGCAGTACACAAACCCGGAACACTGAAGCTTTCTTT
>TRBV6-1|.|TRBJ2-7
CASSEGRRGLYF
TGTGCCAGCAGTGAAGGCAGGAGGGGTTTGTACTTC
>TRBV4-1|.|TRBJ1-1
CASSRQLGGVTEAFF
TGCGCCAGCAGCCGCCAACTAGGTGGGGTCACTGAAGCTTTCTTT